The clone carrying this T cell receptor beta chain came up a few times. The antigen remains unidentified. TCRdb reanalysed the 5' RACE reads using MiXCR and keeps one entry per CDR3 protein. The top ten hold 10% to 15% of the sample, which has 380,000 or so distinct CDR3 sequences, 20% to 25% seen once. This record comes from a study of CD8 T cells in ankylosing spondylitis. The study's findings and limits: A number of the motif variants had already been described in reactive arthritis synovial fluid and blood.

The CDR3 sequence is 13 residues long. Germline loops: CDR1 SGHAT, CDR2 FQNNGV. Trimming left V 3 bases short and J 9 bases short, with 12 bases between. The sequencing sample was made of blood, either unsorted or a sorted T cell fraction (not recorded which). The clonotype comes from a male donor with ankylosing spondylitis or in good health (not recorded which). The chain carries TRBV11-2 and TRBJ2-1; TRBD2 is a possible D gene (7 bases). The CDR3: CASSFGGGAEQFF. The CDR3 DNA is TGTGCCAGCAGCTTTGGAGGGGGGGCTGAGCAGTTCTTC.